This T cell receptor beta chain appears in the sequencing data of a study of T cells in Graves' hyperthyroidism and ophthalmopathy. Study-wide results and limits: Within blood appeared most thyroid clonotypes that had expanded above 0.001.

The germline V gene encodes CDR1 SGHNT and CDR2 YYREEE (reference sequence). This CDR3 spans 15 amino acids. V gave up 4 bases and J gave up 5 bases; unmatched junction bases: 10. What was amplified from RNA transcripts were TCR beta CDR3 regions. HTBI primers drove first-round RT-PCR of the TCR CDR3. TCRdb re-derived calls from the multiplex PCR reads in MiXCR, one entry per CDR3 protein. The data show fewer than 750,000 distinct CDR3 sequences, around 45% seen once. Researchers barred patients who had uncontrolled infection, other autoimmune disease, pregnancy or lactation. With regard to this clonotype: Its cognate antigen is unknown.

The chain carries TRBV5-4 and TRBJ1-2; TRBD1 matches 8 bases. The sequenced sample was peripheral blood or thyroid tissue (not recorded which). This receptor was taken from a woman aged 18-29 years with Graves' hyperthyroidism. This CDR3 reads CASSLGTDRGYGYTF. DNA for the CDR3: TGTGCCAGCAGCCTTGGAACTGACAGGGGATATGGCTACACCTTC.